These 32 T cell receptor beta chains were sequenced from one sample in a study of T cell changes during pregnancy in multiple sclerosis. Produced via immunoSEQ multiplex PCR; TCRdb's table is partial and in-frame only. The top ten hold 0.38% of the sample, which has 55,000 to 70,000 clones, approximately 90% seen once. Specimen: CD4+ T cells from peripheral blood mononuclear cells, collected in the third trimester of pregnancy. The receptors come from a female donor with multiple sclerosis, enrolled in a pregnancy study.

V gene TRBV19 combines with J gene TRBJ2-1; D is perhaps TRBD1 (5 bases). Trimming stripped 6 bases from V and 8 bases from J, with 11 bases between. CDR3 length: 12 residues. CDR1 is LNHDA and CDR2 is SQIVND in the germline V gene (reference sequence). CDR3 amino acids: CASRGLDDEQFF. As DNA, the CDR3 is TGTGCCAGTAGGGGGCTAGATGATGAGCAGTTCTTC.

This chain links TRBV6-5 with TRBJ2-6; TRBD2 might be the D (6 bases). Germline V gene lookup returns CDR1 MNHEY and CDR2 SVGAGI. The ends were cut back, 0 bases at V and 2 bases at J, with 8 bases in the middle. The CDR3 length is 16 residues. The CDR3 spells CASSYSRGTGANVLTF. The DNA for the CDR3 is TGTGCCAGCAGTTACTCACGGGGGACTGGGGCCAACGTCCTGACTTTC.

The chain links TRBV6-5 to TRBJ1-3; D is ambiguous. The CDR3 is made up of 16 amino acids. Trimming removed 0 bases at V and 4 bases at J, with 13 bases between. The germline V gene encodes CDR1 MNHEY and CDR2 SVGAGI. CDR3 in amino acids: CASSYSAGFGGNTIYF. CDR3 coding DNA: TGTGCCAGCAGTTACTCGGCGGGGTTCGGAGGAAACACCATATATTTT.

This chain links TRBV2 with TRBJ2-1; 12 bases match TRBD2. V shed 6 bases and J 8 bases; nucleotides not matched to a gene: 11. The CDR3 totals 16 residues. Germline assignment: CDR1 SNHLY and CDR2 FYNNEI. CDR3 region: CASRGLAGPSRDEQFF. CDR3 nucleotide sequence: TGTGCCAGCAGAGGACTAGCGGGGCCGTCAAGGGATGAGCAGTTCTTC.

The chain recombines TRBV2 with TRBJ2-3; 12 nucleotides align to TRBD2. Per germline, CDR1 SNHLY and CDR2 FYNNEI. The CDR3 has 15 residues. J was trimmed by 4 bases and V by 7 bases; bases with no gene match: 6. CDR3 in DNA: TGTGCCAGCACTAAACTAGCGGGGGGTGCAGATACGCAGTATTTT. It is translated as CASTKLAGGADTQYF.

The chain joins TRBV11-3 to TRBJ2-7; no reliable D call. The CDR3 is 13 amino acids. Trimming left V 1 base short and J 2 bases short, with 6 bases between. In germline, CDR1 is SGHNT, CDR2 YENEEA. CDR3 bases: TGTGCCAGCAGCTTAGCCCAGACCTACGAGCAGTACTTC. This translates into CASSLAQTYEQYF.

The rearrangement links TRBV2 to TRBJ1-1, with a tentative D call TRBD1 (5 bases). V was clipped by 4 bases and J by 5 bases, with 23 bases between them. In germline, CDR1 is SNHLY, CDR2 FYNNEI. CDR3 length equals 17 residues. CDR3 amino acids: CASSALVNLRGWTEAFF. As DNA, the CDR3 is TGTGCCAGCAGTGCCCTCGTTAACCTTAGGGGTTGGACTGAAGCTTTCTTT.

The CDR3 DNA reads TGTGCCAGCAGTTACTCAGGGGGGAACACTGAAGCTTTCTTT. Its translation is CASSYSGGNTEAFF. The chain recombines TRBV6-5 with TRBJ1-1; a weak D match, TRBD1 (6 bases). The ends were cut back, 0 bases at V and 1 base at J, with 6 bases in the middle. This CDR3 contains 14 residues. Germline-derived CDR1 and CDR2 are MNHEY and SVGAGI.

The J gene is TRBJ1-1, the V gene TRBV25-1; no clear D gene. From germline, CDR1 is MGHDK and CDR2 SYGVNS. The CDR3 has 14 residues. V was cut by 3 bases and J by 6 bases, with 14 bases left in between. The CDR3 loop is CASSDSYYFAEAFF. DNA for the CDR3: TGTGCCAGCAGTGATTCCTACTATTTTGCTGAAGCTTTCTTT.

This clone was observed a handful of times. V usage is TRBV7-3 and J usage is TRBJ1-5; tentatively, D is TRBD1 (6 bases). This CDR3 contains 13 residues. Germline V gene sequence: CDR1 SGHTA, CDR2 FQGTGA. V was cut by 3 bases and J by 7 bases, with 10 bases left in between. CDR3 in DNA: TGTGCCAGCAGCTTGCGCAGGGGACAGCCCCAGCATTTT. This gives the protein CASSLRRGQPQHF. The full variable domain, with the rest looked up from reference TRBV7-3 and TRBJ1-5, is GAGVSQTPSNKVTEKGKYVELRCDPISGHTALYWYRQSLGQGPEFLIYFQGTGAADDSGLPNDRFFAVRPEGSVSTLKIQRTERGDSAVYLCASSLRRGQPQHFGDGTRLSIL.

The CDR3 is CASTGEENTEAFF. CDR3 DNA sequence: TGTGCCAGCACCGGGGAGGAGAACACTGAAGCTTTCTTT. The chain joins TRBV7-9 to TRBJ1-1; D gene uncertain. Trimming left V 7 bases short and J 1 base short, with 10 bases between. Germline CDR1 reads SEHNR; CDR2 reads FQNEAQ (reference sequence). This CDR3 contains 13 residues. The whole variable domain, remainder taken from reference TRBV7-9 and TRBJ1-1, is DTGVSQNPRHKITKRGQNVTFRCDPISEHNRLYWYRQTLGQGPEFLTYFQNEAQLEKSRLLSDRFSAERPKGSFSTLEIQRTEQGDSAMYLCASTGEENTEAFFGQGTRLTVV.

This chain uses TRBV5-1 with TRBJ2-3; 9 nucleotides agree with TRBD2. Trimming removed 0 bases from V and 3 bases from J; junction bases left unmatched: 5. Germline loops: CDR1 SGHRS, CDR2 YFSETQ. The CDR3 contains 16 residues. DNA of the CDR3: TGCGCCAGCAGCTTGGAGGCAGCGGGGGGAACAGATACGCAGTATTTT. It codes for CASSLEAAGGTDTQYF.

This CDR3 reads CASSHSSGGPSYNEQFF. As DNA, the CDR3 is TGCGCCAGCAGTCACTCTAGCGGGGGGCCTTCGTACAATGAGCAGTTCTTC. The gene calls are TRBV23-1 and TRBJ2-1; TRBD2 matches at 11 bases. TRBV23-1 is designated an ORF whose function remains uncertain. The V and J ends lost 3 bases and 4 bases, in that order; junction bases with no gene match: 8. This CDR3 contains 17 residues.

The J gene is TRBJ2-1, the V gene TRBV7-2; D remains unclear. This CDR3 contains 12 residues. Germline lookup yields CDR1 SGHTA and CDR2 FQGNSA. Trimming pared 3 bases from V and 8 bases from J, leaving 8 bases between. The CDR3 DNA reads as TGTGCCAGCAGCTTCGTTTCCCATGAGCAGTTCTTC. Its protein is CASSFVSHEQFF.

This clone was recorded a few times. This sequence joins TRBV19 and TRBJ2-2, with TRBD1 identical over 7 bases. The CDR3 is made up of 15 amino acids. J was trimmed by 7 bases and V by 10 bases; bases with no gene match: 15. Germline V lookup: CDR1 LNHDA, CDR2 SQIVND (reference sequence). The CDR3 DNA reads TGTGCCACCCGGAGAACGACAGGGTTTATCGGGGAGCTGTTTTTT. Translation: CATRRTTGFIGELFF. The whole variable domain, remainder taken from reference TRBV19 and TRBJ2-2, is DGGITQSPKYLFRKEGQNVTLSCEQNLNHDAMYWYRQDPGQGLRLIYYSQIVNDFQKGDIAEGYSVSREKKESFPLTVTSAQKNPTAFYLCATRRTTGFIGELFFGEGSRLTVL.

The chain joins TRBV7-9 to TRBJ2-5, with TRBD1 matching 9 bases. Trimming cost V 5 bases and J 5 bases; bases outside gene matches: 9. Germline values: CDR1 SEHNR, CDR2 FQNEAQ (reference sequence). The CDR3 is 15 residues long. CDR3: CASSAPGQGVETQYF. Here the CDR3 DNA reads TGTGCCAGCAGCGCACCGGGACAGGGAGTCGAGACCCAGTACTTC. The whole variable domain, filled in from reference TRBV7-9 and TRBJ2-5, reads DTGVSQNPRHKITKRGQNVTFRCDPISEHNRLYWYRQTLGQGPEFLTYFQNEAQLEKSRLLSDRFSAERPKGSFSTLEIQRTEQGDSAMYLCASSAPGQGVETQYFGPGTRLLVL.

V gene TRBV7-2 combines with J gene TRBJ1-1, with D unresolved. Germline-derived CDR1 and CDR2 are SGHTA and FQGNSA. The V end was cut by 3 bases, the J end by 0 bases, with 11 bases between. CDR3 length equals 15 residues. The CDR3 region is CASSLAGSLNTEAFF. CDR3 in DNA: TGTGCCAGCAGCTTGGCAGGAAGTCTGAACACTGAAGCTTTCTTT.

The rearrangement uses TRBV28 and TRBJ1-2, with TRBD1 as a possible D gene (6 bases). CDR1 and CDR2 from the germline V gene are MDHEN and SYDVKM. With 5 bases removed from V and 4 bases from J, the gap between germline ends came to 14 bases. The CDR3 is 14 amino acids. The DNA of the CDR3 is TGTGCCAGCAGTACAGGGTGGAGAACCTATGGCTACACCTTC. It specifies CASSTGWRTYGYTF.

The chain links TRBV5-5 to TRBJ1-1; a weak D match, TRBD1 (6 bases). The CDR3 length is 16 residues. Germline CDR1 and CDR2: SGHKS and YYEKEE (reference sequence). The V end lost 5 bases, the J end lost 2 bases, and 19 bases lay between the germline ends. The CDR3 sequence is CASRYITGSVNTEAFF. The DNA for the CDR3 is TGTGCCAGCAGGTATATTACAGGGTCGGTAAACACTGAAGCTTTCTTT.

The chain carries TRBV7-9 and TRBJ2-6; no clear D. Per the germline V gene, CDR1 is SEHNR and CDR2 is FQNEAQ (reference sequence). The CDR3 has 15 amino acids. Trimming removed 1 base from V and 2 bases from J, with 6 bases in between. The CDR3: CASSLGGPGANVLTF. In DNA form, the CDR3 reads TGTGCCAGCAGCTTAGGAGGTCCTGGGGCCAACGTCCTGACTTTC.

This chain joins TRBV2 and TRBJ1-4; a weak D match, TRBD1 (5 bases). The V and J ends lost 0 bases and 8 bases respectively, with 16 bases between them. Germline values: CDR1 SNHLY, CDR2 FYNNEI. The CDR3 is 16 amino acids. CDR3 loop: CASSEAGAGLREKLFF. The CDR3 nucleotides are TGTGCCAGCAGTGAAGCCGGAGCGGGACTTCGAGAAAAACTGTTTTTT.

This chain uses TRBV6-5 with TRBJ2-1; weak D call: TRBD2 (6 bases). Trimming took 7 bases from V and 12 from J, leaving 13 bases between them. The germline gives CDR1 MNHEY, CDR2 SVGAGI. The CDR3 is 11 residues long. CDR3 region: CASTHGTRQFF. The CDR3 bases are TGTGCCAGCACCCATGGGACTCGGCAGTTCTTC.

The chain combines TRBV30 with TRBJ1-1; D call uncertain. CDR1 and CDR2 from the germline V gene are GTSNPN and SVGIG (reference sequence). This CDR3 has 11 amino acids. Trimming shortened V by 4 bases and J by 5 bases, and 8 bases separated the two germline ends. The CDR3: CAWTQMTEAFF. The CDR3 DNA sequence: TGTGCCTGGACCCAGATGACTGAAGCTTTCTTT.

The CDR3 DNA follows: TGTGCCAGTAGGACCGGGACAGGGTTCGTTCAGCCCCAGCATTTT. Protein sequence: CASRTGTGFVQPQHF. This sequence joins TRBV19 and TRBJ1-5; 9 nucleotides agree with TRBD1. The germline V gene has CDR1 LNHDA and CDR2 SQIVND (reference sequence). The CDR3 covers 15 residues. The ends lost 6 bases at V and 6 bases at J; junction bases unmatched: 9.

This clone has a handful of counts. The chain is built from TRBV7-2 and TRBJ1-2; D is uncertain. V gave up 3 bases and J gave up 5 bases, with 7 bases separating them. Germline CDR1 is SGHTA and CDR2 is FQGNSA. The CDR3 totals 12 residues. This CDR3 reads CASSFTLYGYTF. CDR3 DNA: TGTGCCAGCAGCTTCACGCTATATGGCTACACCTTC.

This clone was found once. This chain uses TRBV6-6 with TRBJ2-3; no reliable D call. With 6 bases removed from V and 4 bases from J, the gap between germline ends came to 8 bases. CDR1 is MNHNY, CDR2 SVGAGI, per germline (reference sequence). CDR3 length equals 12 residues. CDR3 in amino acids: CASSPSPDTQYF. The CDR3, as DNA: TGTGCCAGCAGCCCCTCCCCAGATACGCAGTATTTT.

V is TRBV2 and J is TRBJ1-5; weak D call: TRBD1 (5 bases). Trimming removed 0 bases from V and 5 bases from J, with 8 bases in between. The germline V gene has CDR1 SNHLY and CDR2 FYNNEI. The CDR3 runs to 14 residues. CDR3 sequence: CASSEATGDQPQHF. The CDR3 DNA sequence: TGTGCCAGCAGTGAAGCGACGGGGGATCAGCCCCAGCATTTT.

The chain links TRBV2 to TRBJ2-1, with 7 positions matching TRBD2. Trimming cost V 7 bases and J 8 bases; bases outside gene matches: 11. The CDR3 loop spans 14 amino acids. Germline CDR1 reads SNHLY; CDR2 reads FYNNEI. The CDR3 is CASKMGRAGDEQFF. The CDR3 DNA is TGTGCCAGCAAGATGGGGAGGGCAGGAGATGAGCAGTTCTTC.

This chain connects TRBV6-5 to TRBJ2-5; weak D call: TRBD1 (6 bases). V lost 6 bases, J lost 7 bases, and 15 bases lay in between. Germline values: CDR1 MNHEY, CDR2 SVGAGI. The CDR3 is made up of 13 amino acids. DNA of the CDR3: TGTGCCAGCAGCCTAACAGGGTTGGGGACCCAGTACTTC. Amino acids: CASSLTGLGTQYF.

This clone has just a few counts. The rearrangement joins TRBV29-1 to TRBJ2-6; a possible D gene is TRBD1 (6 bases). This CDR3 is built from 16 residues. With 6 bases removed from V and 0 bases from J, the gap between germline ends came to 15 bases. The germline V gene has CDR1 SQVTM and CDR2 ANQGSEA. The CDR3 here is CSVARDINSGANVLTF. Here the CDR3 DNA reads TGCAGCGTAGCACGGGACATAAACTCTGGGGCCAACGTCCTGACTTTC.

The chain employs TRBV19 and TRBJ2-3, with D possibly matching TRBD2 (7 bases). Germline-derived CDR1 and CDR2 are LNHDA and SQIVND (reference sequence). CDR3 size: 16 residues. V was cut by 10 bases and J by 2 bases, with 22 bases left in between. CDR3 DNA sequence: TGTGCCACCAGCTGGGGGCGGGAGACCACCACAGATACGCAGTATTTT. Protein sequence: CATSWGRETTTDTQYF.

The chain employs TRBV6-5 and TRBJ1-4; D not certain. Germline V CDR1 and CDR2: MNHEY, SVGAGI. The V and J ends lost 2 bases and 6 bases respectively, with 13 bases between them. The CDR3 length is 15 residues. CDR3 protein: CASSYSGVSYEKLFF. The CDR3 nucleotides are TGTGCCAGCAGTTACAGCGGTGTTTCCTATGAAAAACTGTTTTTT.